These 14 T cell receptor beta chains were sequenced from one sample in a study of PD-1 blockade in classical Hodgkin lymphoma (dated by TCRdb to about 2020). The method was the immunoSEQ multiplex PCR assay. TCRdb holds this immuneACCESS table with in-frame rearrangements only. Some clones are missing; in checked studies, unresolved V genes explain under half, and the rest has no known cause. This sample comprises 130,000 to 150,000 clones, around 84% of them detected only once. The ten largest make up approximately 9.6% of the sample. The time point label here, explained by the study, means: cycle 2 day 1 (C2D1) of nivolumab. Every trial patient had relapsed following autologous stem cell transplantation, and prior brentuximab vedotin exposure was what differed among cohorts A, B and C. Sequencing was performed on peripheral blood mononuclear cells (PBMCs), taken before the second cycle of nivolumab. These receptors were taken from a human donor with classical Hodgkin lymphoma.

V usage is TRBV19 and J usage is TRBJ2-1; 12 bases line up with TRBD2. Germline V CDR1 and CDR2: LNHDA, SQIVND (reference sequence). The CDR3 has 21 residues. The V gene end was trimmed by 1 base and the J gene end by 1 base; junction bases not matched to a gene: 14. In nucleotides, the CDR3 is TGTGCCAGTAGTATAGGCTCGACTAGCGGGAGAAGGGTTGCATCCTACAATGAGCAGTTCTTC. The encoded protein is CASSIGSTSGRRVASYNEQFF.

The CDR3 sequence is CVSGGGNEQYF. CDR3 DNA sequence: TGTGTATCTGGCGGAGGTAACGAGCAGTACTTC. The genes are TRBV11-2 and TRBJ2-7, with D perhaps matching TRBD2 (5 bases). The CDR3 consists of 11 residues. The germline V gene encodes CDR1 SGHAT and CDR2 FQNNGV.

J is TRBJ1-2 and V is TRBV2, with TRBD1 as a possible D gene (5 bases). The ends were cut back, 3 bases at V and 8 bases at J, with 16 bases in the middle. This CDR3 is built from 14 residues. CDR1 and CDR2 (germline): SNHLY, FYNNEI. CDR3 sequence reads: CASSDFPRVNGYTF. The CDR3 DNA sequence: TGTGCCAGCAGTGACTTCCCCAGGGTAAACGGCTACACCTTC.

V usage is TRBV5-8 and J usage is TRBJ1-5; 10 bases agree with TRBD1. Trimming removed 0 bases from V and 0 bases from J; junction bases left unmatched: 3. CDR1 is SGHTS and CDR2 is YDEGEE in the germline V gene. This CDR3 contains 17 residues. CDR3 nucleotides: TGTGCCAGCAGCTTGGCCGGACAGGGGGATAGCAATCAGCCCCAGCATTTT. Translated: CASSLAGQGDSNQPQHF.

The genes are TRBV5-6 and TRBJ2-7, with a weak D call TRBD1 (5 bases). This CDR3 has 15 amino acids. Per germline, CDR1 SGHDT and CDR2 YYEEEE. Trimming cost V 0 bases and J 2 bases, with 12 bases left between them. Here the CDR3 reads CASSLGQQPTYEQYF. In DNA, the CDR3 is TGTGCCAGCAGCTTGGGACAGCAACCCACCTACGAGCAGTACTTC.

In DNA, the CDR3 is TGTGCCAGCAGTTTTCGGGGAACTAGCACAGATACGCAGTATTTT. Its protein is CASSFRGTSTDTQYF. The chain is built from TRBV27 and TRBJ2-3; D is perhaps TRBD2 (5 bases). Trimming shortened V by 3 bases and J by 0 bases, and 10 bases separated the two germline ends. CDR3 length: 15 residues. In germline, CDR1 is MNHEY, CDR2 SMNVEV (reference sequence).

The chain combines TRBV5-6 with TRBJ2-3, with TRBD2 as a possible D gene (6 bases). V lost 2 bases and J lost 8, with 12 bases in between. The CDR3 extends over 13 amino acids. Germline-derived CDR1 and CDR2 are SGHDT and YYEEEE. The CDR3 protein is CASSFGGSGTQYF. The CDR3, as DNA: TGTGCCAGCAGCTTTGGGGGGTCAGGTACGCAGTATTTT.

This clone has a single count. The chain employs TRBV18 and TRBJ2-1; no definite D call. Germline V lookup: CDR1 KGHSH, CDR2 LQKENI. V lost 3 bases to trimming and J lost 12 bases, with 12 bases between them. This CDR3 region has 12 residues. CDR3 protein: CASSPRSATQFF. DNA for the CDR3: TGTGCCAGCTCACCGCGTTCGGCCACGCAGTTCTTC.

J is TRBJ2-3 and V is TRBV19; 8 nucleotides match TRBD2. Germline CDR1 is LNHDA and CDR2 is SQIVND (reference sequence). This CDR3 contains 15 residues. J was trimmed by 3 bases and V by 3 bases; bases with no gene match: 5. DNA of the CDR3: TGTGCCAGTAGTATGGGTAGCGGGACGACAGATACGCAGTATTTT. Amino acids: CASSMGSGTTDTQYF.

The V call is TRBV7-3, the J call TRBJ2-5, with D hard to call. The CDR3 is 13 residues long. CDR1 SGHTA and CDR2 FQGTGA come from the germline V gene. Trimming removed 5 bases at V and 5 bases at J, with 12 bases between. CDR3 loop: CASSRTVGETQYF. The CDR3 region has the DNA TGTGCCAGCAGCCGAACGGTGGGGGAGACCCAGTACTTC.

The chain recombines TRBV28 with TRBJ1-3; tentative D call: TRBD1 (5 bases). Trimming shortened V by 4 bases and J by 2 bases, and 12 bases separated the two germline ends. This CDR3 has 15 residues. The V gene's germline CDR1 is MDHEN and CDR2 SYDVKM. The CDR3 nucleotides are TGTGCCAGCAGTTCTCCAGGGTCCGCTGGAAACACCATATATTTT. This gives the protein CASSSPGSAGNTIYF.

The V and J genes are TRBV4-1 and TRBJ1-4, with 8 bases identical to TRBD1. CDR3 length equals 15 residues. V dropped 2 bases and J dropped 7; count of bases not matched to a gene: 6. In germline, CDR1 is MGHRA, CDR2 YSYEKL. The CDR3 here is CASSQRTGKGEKLFF. CDR3 coding DNA: TGCGCCAGCAGCCAACGGACAGGGAAAGGTGAAAAACTGTTTTTT.

This clone was detected only a few times. This chain connects TRBV28 to TRBJ2-7, with D possibly being TRBD1 or TRBD2 (5 bases each). V lost 7 bases and J 1 base, leaving 20 bases between the germline ends. The CDR3 contains 16 residues. Germline V lookup: CDR1 MDHEN, CDR2 SYDVKM. The CDR3 region is CASTKPRGTASYEQYF. The CDR3 bases are TGTGCCAGCACCAAACCAAGAGGGACGGCTTCCTACGAGCAGTACTTC.

This sequence joins TRBV6-6 and TRBJ2-3, with D maybe TRBD2 (6 bases). Trimming left V 2 bases short and J 5 bases short, with 8 bases between. The CDR3 is made up of 13 amino acids. The germline CDR1 and CDR2 sequences are MNHNY and SVGAGI (reference sequence). The CDR3 nucleotides read TGTGCCAGCAGTTACAGCGGGCAAGATACGCAGTATTTT. Translation gives CASSYSGQDTQYF.